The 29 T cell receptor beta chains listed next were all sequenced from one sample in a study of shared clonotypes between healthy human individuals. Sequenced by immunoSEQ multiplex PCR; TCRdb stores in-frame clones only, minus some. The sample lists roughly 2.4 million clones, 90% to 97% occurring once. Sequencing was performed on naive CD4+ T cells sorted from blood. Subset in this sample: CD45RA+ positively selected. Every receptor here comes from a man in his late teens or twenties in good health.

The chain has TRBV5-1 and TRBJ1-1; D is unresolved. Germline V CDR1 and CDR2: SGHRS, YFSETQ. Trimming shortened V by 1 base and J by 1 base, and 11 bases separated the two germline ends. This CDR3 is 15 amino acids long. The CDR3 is CASSLQRVTNTEAFF. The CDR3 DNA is TGCGCCAGCAGCTTGCAAAGGGTGACGAACACTGAAGCTTTCTTT.

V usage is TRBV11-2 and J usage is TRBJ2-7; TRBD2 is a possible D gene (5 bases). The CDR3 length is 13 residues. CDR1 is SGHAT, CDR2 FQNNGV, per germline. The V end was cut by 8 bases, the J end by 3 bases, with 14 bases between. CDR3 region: CASGPRRGYEQYF. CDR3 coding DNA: TGTGCCAGCGGACCGCGCCGGGGCTACGAGCAGTACTTC.

CDR3 sequence reads: CASSFIDLTRTDTQYF. The CDR3 nucleotides are TGTGCCAGCAGCTTCATTGACCTAACCCGCACAGATACGCAGTATTTT. The chain couples TRBV5-4 to TRBJ2-3; the D is unclear. From germline, CDR1 is SGHNT and CDR2 YYREEE (reference sequence). There are 16 residues in the CDR3. With 2 bases removed from V and 1 base from J, the gap between germline ends came to 14 bases.

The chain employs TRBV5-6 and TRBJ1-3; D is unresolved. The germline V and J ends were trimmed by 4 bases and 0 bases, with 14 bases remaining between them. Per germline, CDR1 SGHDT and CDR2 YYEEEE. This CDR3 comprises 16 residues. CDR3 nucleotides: TGTGCCAGCAGCCGAGCCGACATCCGCTCTGGAAACACCATATATTTT. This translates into CASSRADIRSGNTIYF.

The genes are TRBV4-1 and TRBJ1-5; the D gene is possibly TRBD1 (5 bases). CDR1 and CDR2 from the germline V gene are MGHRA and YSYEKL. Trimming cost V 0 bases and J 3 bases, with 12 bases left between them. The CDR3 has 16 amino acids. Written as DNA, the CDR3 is TGCGCCAGCAGCCAAGATTGGCAGGGTAACAATCAGCCCCAGCATTTT. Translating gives CASSQDWQGNNQPQHF.

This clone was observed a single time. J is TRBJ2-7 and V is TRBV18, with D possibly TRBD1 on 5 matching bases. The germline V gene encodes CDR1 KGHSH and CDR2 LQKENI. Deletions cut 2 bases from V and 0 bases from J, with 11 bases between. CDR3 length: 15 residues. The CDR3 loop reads CASSPGATASYEQYF. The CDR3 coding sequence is TGTGCCAGCTCACCAGGGGCGACAGCCTCCTACGAGCAGTACTTC.

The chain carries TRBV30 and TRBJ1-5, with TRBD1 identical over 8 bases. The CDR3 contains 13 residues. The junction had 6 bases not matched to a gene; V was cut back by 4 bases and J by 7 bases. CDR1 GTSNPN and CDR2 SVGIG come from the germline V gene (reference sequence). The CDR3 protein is CAWNQGARQPQHF. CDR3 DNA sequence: TGTGCCTGGAATCAGGGGGCAAGGCAGCCCCAGCATTTT.

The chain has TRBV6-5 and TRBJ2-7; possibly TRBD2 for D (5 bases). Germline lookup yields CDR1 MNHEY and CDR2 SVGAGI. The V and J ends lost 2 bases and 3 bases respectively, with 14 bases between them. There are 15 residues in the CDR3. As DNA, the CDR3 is TGTGCCAGCAGTTACAGGTCCAGCGGAGTCTACGAGCAGTACTTC. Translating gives CASSYRSSGVYEQYF.

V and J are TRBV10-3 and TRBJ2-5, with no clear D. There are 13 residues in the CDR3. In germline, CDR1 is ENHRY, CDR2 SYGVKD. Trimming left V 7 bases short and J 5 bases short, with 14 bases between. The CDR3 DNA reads TGTGCCATCACCCCCAATTGGGGTGAGACCCAGTACTTC. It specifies CAITPNWGETQYF.

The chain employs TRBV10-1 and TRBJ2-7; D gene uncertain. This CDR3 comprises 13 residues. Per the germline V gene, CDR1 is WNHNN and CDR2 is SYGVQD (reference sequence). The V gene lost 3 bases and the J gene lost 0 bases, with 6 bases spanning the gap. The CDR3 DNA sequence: TGCGCCAGCAGTGAAAGGAGCTCCTACGAGCAGTACTTC. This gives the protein CASSERSSYEQYF.

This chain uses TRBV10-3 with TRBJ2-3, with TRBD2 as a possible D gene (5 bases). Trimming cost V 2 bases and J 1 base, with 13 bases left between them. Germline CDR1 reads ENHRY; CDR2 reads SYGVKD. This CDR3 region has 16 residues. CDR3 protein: CAISERAGSGTDTQYF. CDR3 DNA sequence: TGTGCCATCAGTGAGAGGGCGGGCAGCGGCACAGATACGCAGTATTTT.

In DNA form, the CDR3 reads TGTGCCAGTAGTATAGGACAGAACTTCATGAACACTGAAGCTTTCTTT. It is translated as CASSIGQNFMNTEAFF. The V call is TRBV19, the J call TRBJ1-1; a weak D match, TRBD1 (5 bases). The CDR3 runs to 16 residues. Trimming removed 1 base from V and 0 bases from J, with 12 bases in between. Germline V gene lookup returns CDR1 LNHDA and CDR2 SQIVND (reference sequence).

The CDR3 loop reads CASKTSVNTGELFF. Written as DNA, the CDR3 is TGTGCCAGCAAGACTAGTGTGAACACCGGGGAGCTGTTTTTT. The chain has TRBV2 and TRBJ2-2; tentative D call: TRBD2 (6 bases). CDR1 is SNHLY, CDR2 FYNNEI, per germline. Trimming pared 7 bases from V and 1 base from J, leaving 10 bases between. This CDR3 has 14 amino acids.

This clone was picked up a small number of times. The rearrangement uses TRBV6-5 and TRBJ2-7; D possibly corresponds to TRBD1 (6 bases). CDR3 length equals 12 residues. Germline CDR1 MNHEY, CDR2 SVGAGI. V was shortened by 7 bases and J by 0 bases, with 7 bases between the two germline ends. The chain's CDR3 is CASKGDSYEQYF. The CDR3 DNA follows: TGTGCCAGCAAGGGGGACTCCTACGAGCAGTACTTC.

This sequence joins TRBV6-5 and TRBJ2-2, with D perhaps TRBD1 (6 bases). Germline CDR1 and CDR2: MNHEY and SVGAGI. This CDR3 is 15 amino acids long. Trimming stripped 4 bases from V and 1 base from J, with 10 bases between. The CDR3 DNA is TGTGCCAGCAGTTCCGGGACACAGAACACCGGGGAGCTGTTTTTT. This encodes CASSSGTQNTGELFF.

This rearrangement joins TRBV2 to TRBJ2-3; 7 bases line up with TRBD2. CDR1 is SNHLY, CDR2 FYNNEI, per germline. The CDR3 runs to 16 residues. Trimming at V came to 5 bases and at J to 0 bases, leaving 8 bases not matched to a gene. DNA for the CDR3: TGTGCCAGCAGTAACCAAGGGACTACTAGCACAGATACGCAGTATTTT. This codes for CASSNQGTTSTDTQYF. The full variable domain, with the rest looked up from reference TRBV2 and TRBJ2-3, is EPEVTQTPSHQVTQMGQEVILRCVPISNHLYFYWYRQILGQKVEFLVSFYNNEISEKSEIFDDQFSVERPDGSNFTLKIRSTKLEDSAMYFCASSNQGTTSTDTQYFGPGTRLTVL.

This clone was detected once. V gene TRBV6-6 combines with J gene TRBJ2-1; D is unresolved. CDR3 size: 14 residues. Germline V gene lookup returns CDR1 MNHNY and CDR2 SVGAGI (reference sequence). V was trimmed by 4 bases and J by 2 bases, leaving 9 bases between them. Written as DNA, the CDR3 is TGTGCCAGCAGTTCCCCCGAGGCCTACAATGAGCAGTTCTTC. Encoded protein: CASSSPEAYNEQFF.

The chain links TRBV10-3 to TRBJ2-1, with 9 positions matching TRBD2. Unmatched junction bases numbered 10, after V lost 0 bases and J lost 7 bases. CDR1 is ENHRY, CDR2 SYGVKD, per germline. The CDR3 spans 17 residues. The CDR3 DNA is TGTGCCATCAGTGAGTCGACTCCGCGGGGGGGCCGGAATGAGCAGTTCTTC. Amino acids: CAISESTPRGGRNEQFF.

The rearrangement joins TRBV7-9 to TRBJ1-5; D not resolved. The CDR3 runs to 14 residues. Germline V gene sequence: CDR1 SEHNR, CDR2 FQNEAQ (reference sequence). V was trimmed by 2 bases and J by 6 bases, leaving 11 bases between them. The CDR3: CASSLWDDGQPQHF. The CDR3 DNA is TGTGCCAGCAGCTTATGGGATGACGGTCAGCCCCAGCATTTT.

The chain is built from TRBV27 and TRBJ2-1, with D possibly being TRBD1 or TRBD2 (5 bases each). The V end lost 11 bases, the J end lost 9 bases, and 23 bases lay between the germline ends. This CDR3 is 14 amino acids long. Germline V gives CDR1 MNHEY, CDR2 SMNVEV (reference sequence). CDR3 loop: CASKGPLIRSEQFF. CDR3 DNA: TGTGCCTCCAAGGGACCTCTCATTCGGAGTGAGCAGTTCTTC.

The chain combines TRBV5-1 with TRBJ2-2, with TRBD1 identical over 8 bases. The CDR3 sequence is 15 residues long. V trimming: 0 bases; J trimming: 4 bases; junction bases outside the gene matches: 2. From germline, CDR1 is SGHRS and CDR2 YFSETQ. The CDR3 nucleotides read TGCGCCAGCAGCTTGGGACAGGGGATCACCGGGGAGCTGTTTTTT. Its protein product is CASSLGQGITGELFF.

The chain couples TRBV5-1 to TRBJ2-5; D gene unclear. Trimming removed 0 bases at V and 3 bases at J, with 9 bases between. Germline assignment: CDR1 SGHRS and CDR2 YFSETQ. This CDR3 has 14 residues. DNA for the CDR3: TGCGCCAGCAGCTTGGCCCGCAGCGAAGAGACCCAGTACTTC. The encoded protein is CASSLARSEETQYF.

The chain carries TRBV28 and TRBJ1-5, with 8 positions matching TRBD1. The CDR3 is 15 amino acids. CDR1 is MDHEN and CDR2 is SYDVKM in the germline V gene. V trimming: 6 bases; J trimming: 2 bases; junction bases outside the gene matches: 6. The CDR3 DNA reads TGTGCCAGCAGGGAACCGACAGGGGGCAATCAGCCCCAGCATTTT. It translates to CASREPTGGNQPQHF.

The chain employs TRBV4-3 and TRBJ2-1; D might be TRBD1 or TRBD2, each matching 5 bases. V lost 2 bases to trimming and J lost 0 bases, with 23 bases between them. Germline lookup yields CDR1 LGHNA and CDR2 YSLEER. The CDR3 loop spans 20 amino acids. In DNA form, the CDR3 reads TGCGCCAGCAGCCAAATCCGGGACCGATATAACCCCGTCTCCTACAATGAGCAGTTCTTC. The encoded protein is CASSQIRDRYNPVSYNEQFF.

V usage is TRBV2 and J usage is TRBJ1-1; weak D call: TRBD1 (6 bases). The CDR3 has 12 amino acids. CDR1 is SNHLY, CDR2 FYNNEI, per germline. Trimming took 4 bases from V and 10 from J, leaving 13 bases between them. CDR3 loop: CASSVGGAGAFF. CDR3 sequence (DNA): TGTGCCAGCAGTGTCGGGGGGGCGGGAGCTTTCTTT.

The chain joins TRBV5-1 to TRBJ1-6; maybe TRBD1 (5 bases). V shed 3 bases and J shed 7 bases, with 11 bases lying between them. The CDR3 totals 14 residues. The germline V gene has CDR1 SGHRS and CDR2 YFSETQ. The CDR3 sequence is CASSSDILNSPLHF. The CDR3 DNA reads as TGCGCCAGCAGCTCGGACATCCTAAATTCACCCCTCCACTTT.

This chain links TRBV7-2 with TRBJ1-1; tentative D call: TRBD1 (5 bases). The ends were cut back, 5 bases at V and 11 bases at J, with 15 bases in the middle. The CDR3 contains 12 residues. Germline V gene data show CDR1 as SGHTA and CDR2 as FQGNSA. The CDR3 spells CASSTNRLQAFF. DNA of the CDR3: TGTGCCAGCAGCACAAACAGGTTACAGGCTTTCTTT.

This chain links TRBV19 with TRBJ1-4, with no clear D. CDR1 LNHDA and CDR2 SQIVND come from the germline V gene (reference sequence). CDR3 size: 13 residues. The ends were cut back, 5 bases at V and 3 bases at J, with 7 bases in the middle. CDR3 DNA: TGTGCCAGTAGTCGCGGCGCTAATGAAAAACTGTTTTTT. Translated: CASSRGANEKLFF. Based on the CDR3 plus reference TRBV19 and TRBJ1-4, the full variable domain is DGGITQSPKYLFRKEGQNVTLSCEQNLNHDAMYWYRQDPGQGLRLIYYSQIVNDFQKGDIAEGYSVSREKKESFPLTVTSAQKNPTAFYLCASSRGANEKLFFGSGTQLSVL.

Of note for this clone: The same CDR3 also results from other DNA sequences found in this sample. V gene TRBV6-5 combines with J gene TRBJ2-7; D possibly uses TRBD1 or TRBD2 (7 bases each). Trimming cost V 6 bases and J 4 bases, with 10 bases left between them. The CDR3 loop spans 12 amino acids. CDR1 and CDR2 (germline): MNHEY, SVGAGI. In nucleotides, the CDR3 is TGTGCCAGCAGCAGGGGGGGGTACGAGCAGTACTTC. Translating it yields CASSRGGYEQYF.